The 5 T cell receptor beta chains presented below share a single source sample, sequenced in a study of blood T cell repertoires in COVID-19. Some clones are missing from TCRdb's copy, which holds only in-frame ones; the method was immunoSEQ multiplex PCR. The table records more than 200,000 clones, about 86% of them present only once. Input material: peripheral blood. All receptors come from a woman between 45 and 65 years old with acute or convalescent COVID-19.

The V call is TRBV6-5, the J call TRBJ1-5; TRBD1 matches at 8 bases. Germline V gene sequence: CDR1 MNHEY, CDR2 SVGAGI. Germline trimming cut 6 bases from V and 9 bases from J; bases unmatched to any gene: 10. The CDR3 spans 14 residues. This CDR3 is CASRDGQGITPQHF. The CDR3 nucleotides read TGTGCCAGCAGGGACGGACAGGGAATCACGCCCCAGCATTTT.

V gene TRBV29-1 combines with J gene TRBJ2-2; D perhaps matches TRBD2 (5 bases). Trimming stripped 3 bases from V and 0 bases from J, with 11 bases between. From germline, CDR1 is SQVTM and CDR2 ANQGSEA. This CDR3 comprises 15 residues. The CDR3 region is CSVDMAGTNTGELFF. Here the CDR3 DNA reads TGCAGCGTTGATATGGCGGGCACGAACACCGGGGAGCTGTTTTTT.

This chain connects TRBV27 to TRBJ1-2; no clear D. Between the trimmed V and J ends, which lost 5 bases and 3 bases, there was a span of 13 bases. The V gene's germline CDR1 is MNHEY and CDR2 SMNVEV (reference sequence). The CDR3 has 14 residues. The CDR3 DNA reads TGTGCCAGCAGTGGAGGTCCCGCCGACTATGGCTACACCTTC. Its translation: CASSGGPADYGYTF.

This clone was observed a handful of times. The rearrangement uses TRBV7-2 and TRBJ2-1; D is possibly TRBD1 (6 bases). This CDR3 has 14 residues. Germline-derived CDR1 and CDR2 are SGHTA and FQGNSA. V lost 8 bases to trimming and J lost 9 bases, with 20 bases between them. The CDR3 sequence is CASGQVGAGREQFF. For the CDR3, the DNA is TGTGCCAGCGGCCAAGTGGGGGCCGGTCGTGAGCAGTTCTTC.

In the case of this clone: A junction boundary mismatches the germline segment, possibly from a read error. CDR3 in amino acids: CASSLGTANSPLHF. Here the CDR3 DNA reads TGTGCTAGCAGCTTAGGGACAGCGAATTCACCCCTCCACTTT. V gene TRBV7-7 combines with J gene TRBJ1-6; 7 nucleotides line up with TRBD1. The V gene's germline CDR1 is SSHAT and CDR2 FNYEAQ (reference sequence). There are 14 residues in the CDR3. Based on the CDR3 plus reference TRBV7-7 and TRBJ1-6, the full variable domain is GAGVSQSPRYKVTKRGQDVTLRCDPISSHATLYWYQQALGQGPEFLTYFNYEAQPDKSGLPSDRFSAERPEGSISTLTIQRTEQRDSAMYRCASSLGTANSPLHFGNGTRLTVT.